Below, 2 T cell receptor beta chains from the same sample are listed, as sequenced in a study of CD8 T cells in ankylosing spondylitis. General observations from the study: Roughly eight highly homologous variants formed a TCR beta motif that appeared characteristic of ankylosing spondylitis blood.

TCRdb ran MiXCR on the 5' RACE reads and lists one entry per CDR3 protein. This table has under 850,000 distinct CDR3 sequences, 15% to 20% appearing once. Antigens of these TCRs are unknown. The sample consisted of blood, either unsorted or a sorted T cell fraction (not recorded which). The source is a male donor with ankylosing spondylitis.

This clonotype was counted at least ten times. This rearrangement joins TRBV10-3 to TRBJ1-5; D is ambiguous. Germline CDR1 reads ENHRY; CDR2 reads SYGVKD. The V and J ends lost 9 bases and 0 bases respectively, with 12 bases between them. The CDR3 consists of 14 residues. Written as DNA, the CDR3 is TGTGCCATTCGGGATCCCAATAGCAATCAGCCCCAGCATTTT. Translation: CAIRDPNSNQPQHF.

This clonotype was counted at least ten times. The chain is built from TRBV4-3 and TRBJ2-1, with 12 bases matching TRBD2. The CDR3 contains 17 residues. Looked up from germline, CDR1 is LGHNA and CDR2 is YSLEER. The V gene end was trimmed by 3 bases and the J gene end by 8 bases; junction bases not matched to a gene: 11. CDR3 coding DNA: TGCGCCAGCAGCCAGGCCCTGGGGCTAGCGGGAGGGGATGAGCAGTTCTTC. Encoded protein: CASSQALGLAGGDEQFF.